This T cell receptor beta chain was profiled in a study of T-cell reconstitution after alpha-beta-depleted transplantation in children. This CDR3 is 15 amino acids long. V shed 3 bases and J shed 1 base, with 11 bases lying between them. The germline V gene encodes CDR1 MDHEN and CDR2 SYDVKM. Many counts were recorded for this clonotype. Preparation of the TCRbeta library used unique molecular identifiers. MiXCR, run by TCRdb on the PCR reads, gives a single entry per CDR3 protein. The table shows approximately 350,000 distinct CDR3 sequences, with under 20% occurring only once. The J gene is TRBJ2-3, the V gene TRBV28, with D tentatively TRBD1 (6 bases). The TCR comes from a male patient aged 2-10 years who had a stem cell transplant for acute lymphoblastic leukemia, so the T cells may come from the graft donor. The sample consisted of PBMCs, mostly from graft donor cells, taken 360 days after TCRalphabeta/CD19-depleted stem cell transplant. The CDR3 reads CASSLGALGTDTQYF. The CDR3 nucleotides are TGTGCCAGCAGTTTGGGGGCACTCGGCACAGATACGCAGTATTTT.